This T cell receptor (beta chain) was profiled in a study of CD8 T cells in ankylosing spondylitis. The CDR3 loop spans 14 amino acids. The trim removed 5 bases at V and 6 bases at J, leaving 10 bases unmatched. Findings of the study overall: In ankylosing spondylitis patients, matched synovial fluid reportedly showed significant enrichment of disease-linked clones. What seemed typical of ankylosing spondylitis blood was a TCR beta motif built from several highly homologous variants.

TCRdb recomputed calls from the 5' RACE reads with MiXCR, one row per CDR3 protein. This table holds around 330,000 distinct CDR3 sequences, around a tenth found once. This clonotype turned up a few times. Its antigen is unidentified. The chain couples TRBV12-3 or TRBV12-4 to TRBJ2-7; 7 bases map to TRBD1. The receptor comes from a female donor with ankylosing spondylitis or in good health (not recorded which). The sequenced sample was blood, either unsorted or a sorted T cell fraction (not recorded which). CDR3 sequence reads: CASSLDRVMTEQYF. The CDR3 DNA follows: TGTGCCAGCAGTCTCGACAGGGTGATGACCGAGCAGTACTTC.